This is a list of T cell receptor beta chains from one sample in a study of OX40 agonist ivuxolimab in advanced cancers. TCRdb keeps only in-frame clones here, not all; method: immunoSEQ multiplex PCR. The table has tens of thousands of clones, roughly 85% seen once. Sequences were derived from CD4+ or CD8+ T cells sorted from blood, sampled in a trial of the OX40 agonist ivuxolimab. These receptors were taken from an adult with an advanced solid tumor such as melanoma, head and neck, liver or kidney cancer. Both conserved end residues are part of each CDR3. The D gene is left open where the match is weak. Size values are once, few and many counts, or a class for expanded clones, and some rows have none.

cdr3_nt: TGTGCCAGCCAGACAGGGGAAGAGTACCAAGAGACCCAGTACTTC; cdr3_aa: CASQTGEEYQETQYF; j_call: TRBJ2-5; d_call: TRBD1; v_call: TRBV18; clone_size: -
cdr3_nt: TGTGCCAGCAGCGTCGGAGGAATTCTTCTCGGAGAGACCCAGTACTTC; cdr3_aa: CASSVGGILLGETQYF; j_call: TRBJ2-5; d_call: -; v_call: TRBV9; clone_size: -
cdr3_nt: TGCGCCAGCAGATACCCGGGAGGTGATAGCAATCAGCCCCAGCATTTT; cdr3_aa: CASRYPGGDSNQPQHF; j_call: TRBJ1-5; d_call: -; v_call: TRBV10-1; clone_size: -
cdr3_nt: TGTGCCAGCAGCAAAGCGGGAGCGAACACTGAAGCTTTCTTT; cdr3_aa: CASSKAGANTEAFF; j_call: TRBJ1-1; d_call: -; v_call: TRBV25-1; clone_size: -
cdr3_nt: TGCGCCAGCAGCTTGAGAGGGACAGGGAACACTGAAGCTTTCTTT; cdr3_aa: CASSLRGTGNTEAFF; j_call: TRBJ1-1; d_call: TRBD1; v_call: TRBV5-1; clone_size: once
cdr3_nt: TGTGCCAGCAGTTCTTTCGGGCCGAGCGGACAGCCCCAGCATTTT; cdr3_aa: CASSSFGPSGQPQHF; j_call: TRBJ1-5; d_call: -; v_call: TRBV6-6; clone_size: -
cdr3_nt: TGCAGCGGGCAGGGGGGGGCCCAAGAGACCCAGTACTTC; cdr3_aa: CSGQGGAQETQYF; j_call: TRBJ2-5; d_call: -; v_call: TRBV29-1; clone_size: -
cdr3_nt: TGTGCCAGCAGCCCACTGGGGAACCTTAATGAAAAACTGTTTTTT; cdr3_aa: CASSPLGNLNEKLFF; j_call: TRBJ1-4; d_call: -; v_call: TRBV7-9; clone_size: once
cdr3_nt: TGTGCCAGCAGCTCCAAGGGTACGGGCACAGATACGCAGTATTTT; cdr3_aa: CASSSKGTGTDTQYF; j_call: TRBJ2-3; d_call: -; v_call: TRBV11-3; clone_size: -
cdr3_nt: TGCGCCAGCAGCTCCGTAGGTGGAAACACCATATATTTT; cdr3_aa: CASSSVGGNTIYF; j_call: TRBJ1-3; d_call: -; v_call: TRBV5-1; clone_size: -
cdr3_nt: TGTGCCAGCAGCTTAGGGCCAGCGGGAGCATCCTACGAGCAGTACTTC; cdr3_aa: CASSLGPAGASYEQYF; j_call: TRBJ2-7; d_call: TRBD2; v_call: TRBV7-9; clone_size: -
cdr3_nt: TGTGCCAGCAGTTTACGGGGGCCCAGGGATGGCTACACCTTC; cdr3_aa: CASSLRGPRDGYTF; j_call: TRBJ1-2; d_call: -; v_call: TRBV27; clone_size: -
cdr3_nt: TGCGCCAGCAGGGACACCTTCCAAGAGACCCAGTACTTC; cdr3_aa: CASRDTFQETQYF; j_call: TRBJ2-5; d_call: -; v_call: TRBV10-1; clone_size: -
cdr3_nt: TGTGCCAGCAGTGAAGGGGAGTGGCAGGGGACCGGGGAGCTGTTTTTT; cdr3_aa: CASSEGEWQGTGELFF; j_call: TRBJ2-2; d_call: -; v_call: TRBV2; clone_size: -
cdr3_nt: TGTGCCAGCAGTGAAGGGCAAGAGACCCAGTACTTC; cdr3_aa: CASSEGQETQYF; j_call: TRBJ2-5; d_call: -; v_call: TRBV2; clone_size: few
cdr3_nt: TGCGCCAGCAGCAAGACAAGACAGCAGCAACTTGGGTATGAGCAGTTCTTC; cdr3_aa: CASSKTRQQQLGYEQFF; j_call: TRBJ2-1; d_call: -; v_call: TRBV4-1; clone_size: -
cdr3_nt: TGTGCCTCCACCCCGGAGGGACAGGGGTCCGACGAGCAGTACTTC; cdr3_aa: CASTPEGQGSDEQYF; j_call: TRBJ2-7; d_call: TRBD1; v_call: TRBV30; clone_size: -
cdr3_nt: TGTGCCAGCATTCCCAGACAGGAGTACACCGGGGAGCTGTTTTTT; cdr3_aa: CASIPRQEYTGELFF; j_call: TRBJ2-2; d_call: -; v_call: TRBV6-1; clone_size: -
cdr3_nt: TGCGCCAGCAGCTTGGGAGGGCTCAATCAGCCCCAGCATTTT; cdr3_aa: CASSLGGLNQPQHF; j_call: TRBJ1-5; d_call: -; v_call: TRBV5-1; clone_size: -
cdr3_nt: TGCGCCAGTAGCCCCAGGGGGGGTAGCACAGATACGCAGTATTTT; cdr3_aa: CASSPRGGSTDTQYF; j_call: TRBJ2-3; d_call: -; v_call: TRBV4-1; clone_size: -
cdr3_nt: TGTGCCTGGAGTGAGAGCTCTGGGGCCAACGTCCTGACTTTC; cdr3_aa: CAWSESSGANVLTF; j_call: TRBJ2-6; d_call: -; v_call: TRBV30; clone_size: -
cdr3_nt: TGTGCCTGGAAAGTAGCGGGATCCAGGAACACCGGGGAGCTGTTTTTT; cdr3_aa: CAWKVAGSRNTGELFF; j_call: TRBJ2-2; d_call: TRBD2; v_call: TRBV30; clone_size: -
cdr3_nt: TGTGCCAGCAGCCGCGGGGCTCAAGAGACCCAGTACTTC; cdr3_aa: CASSRGAQETQYF; j_call: TRBJ2-5; d_call: -; v_call: TRBV4-2; clone_size: -
cdr3_nt: TGCGCCAGCAGCACGGGACTAGCGGCGAACACCGGGGAGCTGTTTTTT; cdr3_aa: CASSTGLAANTGELFF; j_call: TRBJ2-2; d_call: TRBD2; v_call: TRBV5-1; clone_size: -
cdr3_nt: TGTGCCAGCAGCGCAGCGGGAGGGTCCTACGAGCAGTACTTC; cdr3_aa: CASSAAGGSYEQYF; j_call: TRBJ2-7; d_call: TRBD2; v_call: TRBV5-4; clone_size: few
cdr3_nt: TGTGCCAGCAGTGAGTTCCAGGGGCAGCCCCAGCATTTT; cdr3_aa: CASSEFQGQPQHF; j_call: TRBJ1-5; d_call: -; v_call: TRBV6-1; clone_size: few
cdr3_nt: TGCGCCAGCAGCCAAGAGGCATTCTCCTACAATGAGCAGTTCTTC; cdr3_aa: CASSQEAFSYNEQFF; j_call: TRBJ2-1; d_call: -; v_call: TRBV4-3; clone_size: once
cdr3_nt: TGTGCCAGCAGTGAGGATCTCCTAGGAGGAGAGACCCAGTACTTC; cdr3_aa: CASSEDLLGGETQYF; j_call: TRBJ2-5; d_call: -; v_call: TRBV6-1; clone_size: once
cdr3_nt: TGCGCCAGCAACCCGAGGGGTCAGCCCCAGCATTTT; cdr3_aa: CASNPRGQPQHF; j_call: TRBJ1-5; d_call: -; v_call: TRBV5-1; clone_size: -
cdr3_nt: TGTGCCAGCAGCTTAACCGGGACAGGGGTCGGCTACACCTTC; cdr3_aa: CASSLTGTGVGYTF; j_call: TRBJ1-2; d_call: TRBD1; v_call: TRBV11-2; clone_size: -
cdr3_nt: TGTGCCAGCAGTTTAGGGGCCCGTGAAGCTTTCTTT; cdr3_aa: CASSLGAREAFF; j_call: TRBJ1-1; d_call: -; v_call: TRBV28; clone_size: medium-sized
cdr3_nt: TGTGCCAGCAGATACGAAGCAAACAATGAGCAGTTCTTC; cdr3_aa: CASRYEANNEQFF; j_call: TRBJ2-1; d_call: -; v_call: TRBV6-5; clone_size: -
cdr3_nt: TGTGCCAGCAGCCCGACACTCTCTGGGGCCAACGTCCTGACTTTC; cdr3_aa: CASSPTLSGANVLTF; j_call: TRBJ2-6; d_call: -; v_call: TRBV5-4; clone_size: few
cdr3_nt: TGTGCCAGCAGATCCAGGGGGGCGCGGCCCCAGCATTTT; cdr3_aa: CASRSRGARPQHF; j_call: TRBJ1-5; d_call: TRBD1; v_call: TRBV6-6; clone_size: -
cdr3_nt: TGTGCCAGCAGTGGAGGAGGGGGGCGGGAGACCCAGTACTTC; cdr3_aa: CASSGGGGRETQYF; j_call: TRBJ2-5; d_call: -; v_call: TRBV2; clone_size: few
cdr3_nt: TGTGCCAGCAGCTTGACTAGCGGGGGGTACAATGAGCAGTTCTTC; cdr3_aa: CASSLTSGGYNEQFF; j_call: TRBJ2-1; d_call: TRBD2; v_call: TRBV7-9; clone_size: -
cdr3_nt: TGTGCCAGTAGTAGATCCCGGGGGGTAACTAATGAAAAACTGTTTTTT; cdr3_aa: CASSRSRGVTNEKLFF; j_call: TRBJ1-4; d_call: -; v_call: TRBV19; clone_size: -
cdr3_nt: TGTGCCAGCAGCCTAACTAGCGGGAGTGCCGAGCAGTACTTC; cdr3_aa: CASSLTSGSAEQYF; j_call: TRBJ2-7; d_call: TRBD2; v_call: TRBV7-6; clone_size: -
cdr3_nt: TGCGCCAGCAGAACTAGCGAAAATGAGCAGTTCTTC; cdr3_aa: CASRTSENEQFF; j_call: TRBJ2-1; d_call: TRBD2; v_call: TRBV5-1; clone_size: -
cdr3_nt: TGTGCCAGCAGCTCGGCGGCAGGGCAGAGGGGCTACACCTTC; cdr3_aa: CASSSAAGQRGYTF; j_call: TRBJ1-2; d_call: -; v_call: TRBV6-1; clone_size: -
cdr3_nt: TGTGCCAGCAGCCCCGGGACAGATAACACTGAAGCTTTCTTT; cdr3_aa: CASSPGTDNTEAFF; j_call: TRBJ1-1; d_call: TRBD1; v_call: TRBV7-9; clone_size: once
cdr3_nt: TGCGCCAGCAGCTTGGGATCGGATAGAAGCACAGATACGCAGTATTTT; cdr3_aa: CASSLGSDRSTDTQYF; j_call: TRBJ2-3; d_call: -; v_call: TRBV5-1; clone_size: -
cdr3_nt: TGTGCCAGTAGTCCGGGACCAGACGATGAAAAACTGTTTTTT; cdr3_aa: CASSPGPDDEKLFF; j_call: TRBJ1-4; d_call: -; v_call: TRBV19; clone_size: few